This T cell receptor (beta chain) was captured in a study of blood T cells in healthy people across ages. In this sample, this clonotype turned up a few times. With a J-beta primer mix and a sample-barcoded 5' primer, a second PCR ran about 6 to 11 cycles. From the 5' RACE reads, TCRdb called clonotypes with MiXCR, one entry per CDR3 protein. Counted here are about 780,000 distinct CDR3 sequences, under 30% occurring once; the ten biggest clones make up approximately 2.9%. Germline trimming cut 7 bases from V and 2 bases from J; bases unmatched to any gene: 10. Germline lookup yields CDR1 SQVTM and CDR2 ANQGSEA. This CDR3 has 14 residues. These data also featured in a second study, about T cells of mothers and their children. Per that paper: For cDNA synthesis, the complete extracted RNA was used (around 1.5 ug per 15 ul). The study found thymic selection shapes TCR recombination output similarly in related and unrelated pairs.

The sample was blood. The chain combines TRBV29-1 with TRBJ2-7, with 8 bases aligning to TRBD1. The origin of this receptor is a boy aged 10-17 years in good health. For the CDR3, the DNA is TGCAGCGCTTCACGCCGGGACAGGCCCTACGAGCAGTACTTC. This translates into CSASRRDRPYEQYF.